Listed here are 21 T cell receptor beta chains from one sample, sequenced in a study of blood T cell repertoires in COVID-19. Sequencing was performed with immunoSEQ multiplex PCR; in TCRdb, only in-frame clones are kept and a portion is missing. This table has 400,000 to 500,000 clones, over 75% appearing once. The sequencing sample was made of PBMCs or T cells enriched from blood (not recorded which). Every receptor here comes from a woman aged 40 to 50 who had recovered from COVID-19.

V and J are TRBV19 and TRBJ2-1; 10 nucleotides agree with TRBD2. The junction had 7 bases not matched to a gene; V was cut back by 4 bases and J by 4 bases. Germline CDR1 reads LNHDA; CDR2 reads SQIVND (reference sequence). This CDR3 is built from 16 residues. Written as DNA, the CDR3 is TGTGCCAGTAGTACTCGGACTAGCGGATTTTACAATGAGCAGTTCTTC. Translating it yields CASSTRTSGFYNEQFF. The variable domain in full, with the rest retrieved from reference TRBV19 and TRBJ2-1, is DGGITQSPKYLFRKEGQNVTLSCEQNLNHDAMYWYRQDPGQGLRLIYYSQIVNDFQKGDIAEGYSVSREKKESFPLTVTSAQKNPTAFYLCASSTRTSGFYNEQFFGPGTRLTVL.

CDR3 sequence (DNA): TGTGCCAGCAGCTCCTTAGCGGGATATCTCCACGAGCAGTACTTC. Translating it yields CASSSLAGYLHEQYF. The genes are TRBV7-2 and TRBJ2-7, with 8 bases aligning to TRBD2. V shed 4 bases and J 5 bases; nucleotides not matched to a gene: 10. This CDR3 has 15 residues. CDR1 and CDR2 (germline): SGHTA, FQGNSA. The whole variable domain, filled in from reference TRBV7-2 and TRBJ2-7, reads GAGVSQSPSNKVTEKGKDVELRCDPISGHTALYWYRQSLGQGLEFLIYFQGNSAPDKSGLPSDRFSAERTGGSVSTLTIQRTQQEDSAVYLCASSSLAGYLHEQYFGPGTRLTVT.

The chain joins TRBV19 to TRBJ1-3; D is ambiguous. V was pared by 5 bases and J by 0 bases, with 8 bases between. Germline values: CDR1 LNHDA, CDR2 SQIVND (reference sequence). This CDR3 region has 14 residues. The CDR3 here is CASSLEISGNTIYF. The DNA of the CDR3 is TGTGCCAGTAGTTTGGAGATCTCTGGAAACACCATATATTTT. The complete variable domain, with remaining parts taken from reference TRBV19 and TRBJ1-3, reads DGGITQSPKYLFRKEGQNVTLSCEQNLNHDAMYWYRQDPGQGLRLIYYSQIVNDFQKGDIAEGYSVSREKKESFPLTVTSAQKNPTAFYLCASSLEISGNTIYFGEGSWLTVV.

The genes are TRBV18 and TRBJ1-3; 10 bases match TRBD1. The CDR3 has 17 amino acids. CDR1 is KGHSH, CDR2 LQKENI, per germline. Trimming took 3 bases from V and 0 from J; bases not matched to a gene: 5. CDR3 sequence reads: CASSPQGQGSSGNTIYF. For the CDR3, the DNA is TGTGCCAGCTCACCCCAGGGACAGGGGTCCTCTGGAAACACCATATATTTT.

This clone was found a few times. The J gene is TRBJ2-2, the V gene TRBV5-1, with 8 bases identical to TRBD1. With V trimmed by 0 bases and J by 5 bases, 6 bases remained unmatched. The CDR3 totals 16 residues. CDR1 is SGHRS, CDR2 YFSETQ, per germline. The DNA for the CDR3 is TGCGCCAGCAGCTTGGCCGGACAGGGTTGGACCGGGGAGCTGTTTTTT. This gives the protein CASSLAGQGWTGELFF.

This clone was observed once. The chain joins TRBV6-2 or TRBV6-3 to TRBJ1-1; D ambiguous. Germline V CDR1 and CDR2: MNHEY, SVGEGT. V lost 5 bases to trimming and J lost 4 bases, with 17 bases between them. This CDR3 is 15 amino acids long. The CDR3 here is CASSRTGSLGTEAFF. In DNA, the CDR3 is TGTGCCAGCAGTCGAACCGGGTCGTTGGGCACTGAAGCTTTCTTT.

This sequence joins TRBV19 and TRBJ1-6; 7 nucleotides agree with TRBD1. This CDR3 contains 14 residues. Germline V CDR1 and CDR2: LNHDA, SQIVND (reference sequence). The V segment lost 5 bases and the J segment 8 bases; nucleotides outside the gene matches: 6. CDR3 nucleotides: TGTGCCAGTAGTGGACAGGTCTCGGATTCACCCCTCCACTTT. It encodes CASSGQVSDSPLHF.

This clone has a single count. The J gene is TRBJ2-7, the V gene TRBV30, with 8 nucleotides matching TRBD1. Germline assignment: CDR1 GTSNPN and CDR2 SVGIG (reference sequence). V was clipped by 0 bases and J by 3 bases; unmatched bases: 4. CDR3 length equals 14 residues. The CDR3 coding sequence is TGTGCCTGGAGTGTACCAGGGGGCTTCTACGAGCAGTACTTC. This translates into CAWSVPGGFYEQYF. The full variable domain, its missing parts supplied by reference TRBV30 and TRBJ2-7, is SQTIHQWPATLVQPVGSPLSLECTVEGTSNPNLYWYRQAAGRGLQLLFYSVGIGQISSEVPQNLSASRPQDRQFILSSKKLLLSDSGFYLCAWSVPGGFYEQYFGPGTRLTVT.

The chain couples TRBV6-2 or TRBV6-3 to TRBJ2-7, with 7 bases lining up with TRBD2. Trimming cost V 2 bases and J 2 bases; bases outside gene matches: 6. The length of the CDR3 is 15 residues. Germline V gives CDR1 MNHEY, CDR2 SVGEGT. The CDR3 protein is CASSYQPGGPYEQYF. The CDR3 DNA follows: TGTGCCAGCAGTTACCAGCCGGGAGGTCCCTACGAGCAGTACTTC.

The V and J genes are TRBV10-3 and TRBJ2-3; 7 bases match TRBD1. Unmatched junction bases numbered 8, after V lost 11 bases and J lost 3 bases. The CDR3 has 13 amino acids. The germline gives CDR1 ENHRY, CDR2 SYGVKD. The CDR3 here is CAARQGRTDTQYF. In nucleotides, the CDR3 is TGTGCCGCTAGACAGGGAAGGACAGATACGCAGTATTTT.

This rearrangement joins TRBV19 to TRBJ1-3; possibly TRBD1 for D (5 bases). The CDR3 spans 16 residues. The germline CDR1 and CDR2 sequences are LNHDA and SQIVND (reference sequence). The V end lost 3 bases, the J end lost 0 bases, and 12 bases lay between the germline ends. The CDR3 spells CASSIPTGLSGNTIYF. CDR3 nucleotide sequence: TGTGCCAGTAGTATTCCTACAGGCCTCTCTGGAAACACCATATATTTT.

This chain uses TRBV24-1 with TRBJ1-5, with a tentative D call TRBD1 (6 bases). Germline V CDR1 and CDR2: KGHDR, SFDVKD. CDR3 length equals 13 residues. V was clipped by 6 bases and J by 9 bases, with 14 bases between them. This CDR3 reads CATSNRERGPQHF. The CDR3 nucleotides are TGTGCCACCAGTAACAGGGAGCGGGGGCCCCAGCATTTT.

The CDR3 nucleotides read TGCGCCAGCAGCCAAGTTTTCACAGCGGGAGAGTGGAAAGATACGCAGTATTTT. As protein: CASSQVFTAGEWKDTQYF. This rearrangement joins TRBV4-3 to TRBJ2-3; 8 bases match TRBD2. J lost 5 bases, V lost 1 base, and 14 bases had no gene match. This CDR3 has 18 amino acids. Per the germline V gene, CDR1 is LGHNA and CDR2 is YSLEER.

The chain recombines TRBV28 with TRBJ1-5; TRBD1 matches 8 bases. Germline values: CDR1 MDHEN, CDR2 SYDVKM. The junction had 11 bases not matched to a gene; V was cut back by 5 bases and J by 5 bases. This CDR3 has 16 amino acids. The CDR3 region has the DNA TGTGCCAGCAGTGCCCCCGGAGGACAGGGTCATCAGCCCCAGCATTTT. Protein product: CASSAPGGQGHQPQHF. Looking up the rest from reference TRBV28 and TRBJ1-5 gives the full variable domain: DVKVTQSSRYLVKRTGEKVFLECVQDMDHENMFWYRQDPGLGLRLIYFSYDVKMKEKGDIPEGYSVSREKKERFSLILESASTNQTSMYLCASSAPGGQGHQPQHFGDGTRLSIL.

The chain has TRBV12-3 or TRBV12-4 and TRBJ1-2, with D perhaps TRBD1 (5 bases). The CDR3 covers 12 residues. Deletions cut 7 bases from V and 7 bases from J, with 13 bases between. DNA of the CDR3: TGTGCCAGCACGACTCAGGGCCCTGGCTACACCTTC. Its translation is CASTTQGPGYTF.

The genes are TRBV24-1 and TRBJ2-3, with 9 bases lining up with TRBD1. This CDR3 is built from 16 residues. Germline V gene data show CDR1 as KGHDR and CDR2 as SFDVKD. V shed 4 bases and J 1 base; nucleotides not matched to a gene: 5. The CDR3 loop reads CATSDYRGLRTDTQYF. CDR3 nucleotides: TGTGCCACCAGTGACTACAGGGGGCTACGCACAGATACGCAGTATTTT.

J is TRBJ2-3 and V is TRBV7-2; the D gene is possibly TRBD1 (6 bases). Per germline, CDR1 SGHTA and CDR2 FQGNSA. This CDR3 spans 11 amino acids. V lost 1 base and J lost 10, with 6 bases in between. CDR3 loop: CASSLGGPQYF. The DNA of the CDR3 is TGTGCCAGCAGCTTAGGGGGGCCGCAGTATTTT. Using reference TRBV7-2 and TRBJ2-3 for the parts outside the CDR3, the full variable domain is GAGVSQSPSNKVTEKGKDVELRCDPISGHTALYWYRQSLGQGLEFLIYFQGNSAPDKSGLPSDRFSAERTGGSVSTLTIQRTQQEDSAVYLCASSLGGPQYFGPGTRLTVL.

This clone was detected once. This rearrangement joins TRBV5-1 to TRBJ2-7; 7 nucleotides agree with TRBD1. V lost 0 bases and J lost 5; bases outside the gene matches: 11. The CDR3 contains 16 residues. In germline, CDR1 is SGHRS, CDR2 YFSETQ. In nucleotides, the CDR3 is TGCGCCAGCAGCTTGGTATTTAACAGGGGCGGCAACGAGCAGTACTTC. Its protein product is CASSLVFNRGGNEQYF.

The chain uses TRBV24-1 and TRBJ1-5, with D possibly TRBD1 on 6 matching bases. Germline V gene data show CDR1 as KGHDR and CDR2 as SFDVKD. With 6 bases removed from V and 6 bases from J, the gap between germline ends came to 11 bases. This CDR3 region has 13 residues. The CDR3 region is CATSTGYLQPQHF. The CDR3 bases are TGTGCCACCAGTACAGGGTATCTTCAGCCCCAGCATTTT.

The J gene is TRBJ2-7, the V gene TRBV4-1, with 7 bases that match TRBD1. The CDR3 contains 17 residues. V was pared by 2 bases and J by 4 bases, with 14 bases of the junction left unmatched. The V gene's germline CDR1 is MGHRA and CDR2 YSYEKL. CDR3 amino acids: CASSQHPSWDSFYEQYF. The CDR3 nucleotides read TGCGCCAGCAGCCAACACCCGAGTTGGGACAGCTTTTACGAGCAGTACTTC.

The rearrangement joins TRBV4-3 to TRBJ1-1; D is perhaps TRBD1 (6 bases). Trimming removed 0 bases at V and 4 bases at J, with 18 bases between. The length of the CDR3 is 17 residues. Per germline, CDR1 LGHNA and CDR2 YSLEER. Here the CDR3 DNA reads TGCGCCAGCAGCCAAGACCCAACAGGGCTAGGAACCACTGAAGCTTTCTTT. It codes for CASSQDPTGLGTTEAFF.